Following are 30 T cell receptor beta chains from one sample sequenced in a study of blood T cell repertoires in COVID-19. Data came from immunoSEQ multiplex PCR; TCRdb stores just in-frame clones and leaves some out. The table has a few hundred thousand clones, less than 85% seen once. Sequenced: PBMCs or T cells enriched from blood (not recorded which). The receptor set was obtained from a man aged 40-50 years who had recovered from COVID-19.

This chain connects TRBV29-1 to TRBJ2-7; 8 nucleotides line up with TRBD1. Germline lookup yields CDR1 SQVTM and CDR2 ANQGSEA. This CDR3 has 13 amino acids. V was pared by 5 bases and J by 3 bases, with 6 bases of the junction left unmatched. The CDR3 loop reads CSVSGGDNYEQYF. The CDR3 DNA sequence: TGCAGCGTTTCAGGGGGCGATAACTACGAGCAGTACTTC.

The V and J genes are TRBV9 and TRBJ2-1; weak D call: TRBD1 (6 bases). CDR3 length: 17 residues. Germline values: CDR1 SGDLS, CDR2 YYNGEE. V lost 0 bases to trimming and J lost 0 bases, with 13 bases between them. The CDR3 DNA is TGTGCCAGCAGCGTAGGAGAGGGACAAAGCTCCTACAATGAGCAGTTCTTC. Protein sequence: CASSVGEGQSSYNEQFF. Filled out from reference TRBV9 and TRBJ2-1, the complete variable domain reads DSGVTQTPKHLITATGQRVTLRCSPRSGDLSVYWYQQSLDQGLQFLIQYYNGEERAKGNILERFSAQQFPDLHSELNLSSLELGDSALYFCASSVGEGQSSYNEQFFGPGTRLTVL.

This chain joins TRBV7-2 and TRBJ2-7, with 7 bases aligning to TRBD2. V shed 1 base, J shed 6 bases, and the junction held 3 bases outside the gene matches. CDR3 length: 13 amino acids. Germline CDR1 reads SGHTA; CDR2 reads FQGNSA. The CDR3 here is CASSLGLAAEQYF. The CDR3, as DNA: TGTGCCAGCAGCTTAGGTCTAGCGGCCGAGCAGTACTTC.

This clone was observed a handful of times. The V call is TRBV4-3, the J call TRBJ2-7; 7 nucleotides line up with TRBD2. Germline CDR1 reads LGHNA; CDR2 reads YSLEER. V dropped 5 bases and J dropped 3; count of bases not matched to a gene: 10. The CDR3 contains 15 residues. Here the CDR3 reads CASSRGGGEGYEQYF. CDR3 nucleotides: TGCGCCAGCAGCAGGGGTGGAGGGGAGGGCTACGAGCAGTACTTC.

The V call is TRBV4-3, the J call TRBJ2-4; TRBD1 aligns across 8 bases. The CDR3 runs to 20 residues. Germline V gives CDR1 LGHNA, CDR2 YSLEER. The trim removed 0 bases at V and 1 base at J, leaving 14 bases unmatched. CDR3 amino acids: CASSQDLRDRLVLAKNIQYF. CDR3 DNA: TGCGCCAGCAGCCAAGATCTTCGGGACAGGCTGGTTTTGGCCAAAAACATTCAGTACTTC.

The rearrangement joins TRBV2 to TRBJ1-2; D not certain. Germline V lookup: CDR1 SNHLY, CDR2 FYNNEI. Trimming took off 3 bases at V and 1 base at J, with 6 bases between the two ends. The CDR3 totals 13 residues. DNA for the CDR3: TGTGCCAGCAGTGAGGGCAATAACTATGGCTACACCTTC. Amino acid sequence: CASSEGNNYGYTF.

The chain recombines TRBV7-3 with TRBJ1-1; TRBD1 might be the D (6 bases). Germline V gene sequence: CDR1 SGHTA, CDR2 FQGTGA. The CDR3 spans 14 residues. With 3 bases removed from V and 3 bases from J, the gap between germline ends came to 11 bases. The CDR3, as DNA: TGTGCCAGCAGCTTCAGGGGAGGGTACACTGAAGCTTTCTTT. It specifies CASSFRGGYTEAFF.

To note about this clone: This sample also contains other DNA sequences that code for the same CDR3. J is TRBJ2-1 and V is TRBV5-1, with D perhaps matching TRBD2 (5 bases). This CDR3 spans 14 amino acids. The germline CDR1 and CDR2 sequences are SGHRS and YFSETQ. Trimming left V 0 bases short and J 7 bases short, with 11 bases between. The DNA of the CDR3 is TGCGCCAGCAGCTTGGGAGGGCCTCGGAATGAGCAGTTCTTC. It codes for CASSLGGPRNEQFF.

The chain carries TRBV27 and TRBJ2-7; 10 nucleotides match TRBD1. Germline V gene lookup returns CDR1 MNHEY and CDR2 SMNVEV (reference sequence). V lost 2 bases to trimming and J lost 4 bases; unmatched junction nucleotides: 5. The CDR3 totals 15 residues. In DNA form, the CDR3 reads TGTGCCAGCAGTTTACTGACGGGACAGGGGTACGAGCAGTACTTC. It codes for CASSLLTGQGYEQYF.

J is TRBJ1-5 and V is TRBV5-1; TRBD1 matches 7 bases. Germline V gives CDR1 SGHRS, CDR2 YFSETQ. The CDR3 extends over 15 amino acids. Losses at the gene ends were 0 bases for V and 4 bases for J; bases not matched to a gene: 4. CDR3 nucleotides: TGCGCCAGCAGCTTGGAGGGGACAGAAAATCAGCCCCAGCATTTT. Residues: CASSLEGTENQPQHF. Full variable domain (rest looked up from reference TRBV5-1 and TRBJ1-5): KAGVTQTPRYLIKTRGQQVTLSCSPISGHRSVSWYQQTPGQGLQFLFEYFSETQRNKGNFPGRFSGRQFSNSRSEMNVSTLELGDSALYLCASSLEGTENQPQHFGDGTRLSIL.

For the CDR3, the DNA is TGCGCCAGCAGCTTGGAGGCAGGTGCCTACGAGCAGTACTTC. Translation gives CASSLEAGAYEQYF. This chain uses TRBV5-1 with TRBJ2-7; D gene unclear. Germline loops: CDR1 SGHRS, CDR2 YFSETQ. Trimming stripped 0 bases from V and 2 bases from J, with 9 bases between. The CDR3 contains 14 residues.

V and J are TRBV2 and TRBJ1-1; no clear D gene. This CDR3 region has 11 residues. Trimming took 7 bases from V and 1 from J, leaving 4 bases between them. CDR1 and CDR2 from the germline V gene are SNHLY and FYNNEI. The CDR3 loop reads CASTWNTEAFF. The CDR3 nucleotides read TGTGCCAGCACTTGGAACACTGAAGCTTTCTTT.

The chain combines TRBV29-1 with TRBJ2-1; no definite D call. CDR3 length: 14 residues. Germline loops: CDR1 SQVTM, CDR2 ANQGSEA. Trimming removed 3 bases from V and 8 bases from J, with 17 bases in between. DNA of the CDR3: TGCAGCGTTGAGATTTCCAAGCGAGGCTATGAGCAGTTCTTC. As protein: CSVEISKRGYEQFF.

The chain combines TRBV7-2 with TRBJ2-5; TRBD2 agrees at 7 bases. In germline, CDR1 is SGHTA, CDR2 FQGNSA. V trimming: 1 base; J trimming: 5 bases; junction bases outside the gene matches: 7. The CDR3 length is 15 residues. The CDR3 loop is CASSLGAGVGETQYF. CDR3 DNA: TGTGCCAGCAGCTTAGGGGCGGGAGTAGGGGAGACCCAGTACTTC.

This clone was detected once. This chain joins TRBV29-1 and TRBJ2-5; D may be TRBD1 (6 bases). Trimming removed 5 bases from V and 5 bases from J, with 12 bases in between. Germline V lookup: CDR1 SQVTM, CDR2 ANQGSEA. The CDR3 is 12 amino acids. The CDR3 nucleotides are TGCAGCGTTAAGACAGGCCCGGAGACCCAGTACTTC. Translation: CSVKTGPETQYF.

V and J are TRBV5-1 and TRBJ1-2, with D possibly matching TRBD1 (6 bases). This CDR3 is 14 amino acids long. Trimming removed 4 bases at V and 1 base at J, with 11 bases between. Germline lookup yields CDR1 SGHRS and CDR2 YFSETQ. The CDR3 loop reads CASSRTGSNYGYTF. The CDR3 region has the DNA TGCGCCAGCAGCAGAACAGGGAGTAACTATGGCTACACCTTC.

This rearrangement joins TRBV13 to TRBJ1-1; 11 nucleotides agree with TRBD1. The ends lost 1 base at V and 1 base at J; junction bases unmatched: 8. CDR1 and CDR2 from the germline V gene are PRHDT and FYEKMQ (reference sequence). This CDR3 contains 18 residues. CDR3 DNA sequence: TGTGCCAGCAGCTTAGAGTACGGGACAGGGGGACAGAACACTGAAGCTTTCTTT. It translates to CASSLEYGTGGQNTEAFF.

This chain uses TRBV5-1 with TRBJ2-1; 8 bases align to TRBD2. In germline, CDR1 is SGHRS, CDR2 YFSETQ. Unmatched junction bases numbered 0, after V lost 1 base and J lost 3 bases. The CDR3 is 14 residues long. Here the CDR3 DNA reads TGCGCCAGCAGCTTGAGCGGGAGCTACAATGAGCAGTTCTTC. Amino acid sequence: CASSLSGSYNEQFF.

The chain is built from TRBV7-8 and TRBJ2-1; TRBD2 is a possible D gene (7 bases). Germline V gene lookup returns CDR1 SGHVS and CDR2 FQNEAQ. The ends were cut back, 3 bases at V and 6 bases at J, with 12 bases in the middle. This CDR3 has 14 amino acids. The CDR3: CASSFGGLLNEQFF. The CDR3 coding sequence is TGTGCCAGCAGCTTCGGGGGGCTCCTCAATGAGCAGTTCTTC.

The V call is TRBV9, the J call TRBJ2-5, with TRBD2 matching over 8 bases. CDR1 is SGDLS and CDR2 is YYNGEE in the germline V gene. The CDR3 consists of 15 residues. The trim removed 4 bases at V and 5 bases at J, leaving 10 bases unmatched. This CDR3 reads CASSPHGGVQETQYF. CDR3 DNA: TGTGCCAGCAGCCCCCACGGGGGGGTCCAGGAGACCCAGTACTTC.

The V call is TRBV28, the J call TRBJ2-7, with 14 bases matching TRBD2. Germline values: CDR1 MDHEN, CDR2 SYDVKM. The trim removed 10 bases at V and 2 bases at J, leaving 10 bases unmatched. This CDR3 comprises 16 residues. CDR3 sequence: CATRRPGLAGAYEQYF. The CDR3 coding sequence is TGTGCCACCAGAAGACCGGGACTAGCGGGAGCCTACGAGCAGTACTTC.

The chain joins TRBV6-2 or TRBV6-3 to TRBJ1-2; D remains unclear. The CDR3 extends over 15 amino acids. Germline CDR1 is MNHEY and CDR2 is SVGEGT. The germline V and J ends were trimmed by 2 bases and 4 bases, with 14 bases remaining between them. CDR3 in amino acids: CASSYPSGGVYGYTF. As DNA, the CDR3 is TGTGCCAGCAGTTACCCTTCGGGAGGAGTCTATGGCTACACCTTC.

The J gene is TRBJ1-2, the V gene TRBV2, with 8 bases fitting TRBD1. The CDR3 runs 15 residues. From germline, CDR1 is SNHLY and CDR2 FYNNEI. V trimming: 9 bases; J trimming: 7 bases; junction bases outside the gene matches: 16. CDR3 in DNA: TGTGCCAGTGGGGGAGACAGGGGTGACCTAACTGGCTACACCTTC. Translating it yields CASGGDRGDLTGYTF.

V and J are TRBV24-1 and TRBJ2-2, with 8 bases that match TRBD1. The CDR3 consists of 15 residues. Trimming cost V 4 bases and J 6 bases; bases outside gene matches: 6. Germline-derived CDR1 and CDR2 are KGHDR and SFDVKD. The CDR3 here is CATSDKDRVSGELFF. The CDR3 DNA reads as TGTGCCACCAGTGACAAGGACAGGGTATCCGGGGAGCTGTTTTTT.

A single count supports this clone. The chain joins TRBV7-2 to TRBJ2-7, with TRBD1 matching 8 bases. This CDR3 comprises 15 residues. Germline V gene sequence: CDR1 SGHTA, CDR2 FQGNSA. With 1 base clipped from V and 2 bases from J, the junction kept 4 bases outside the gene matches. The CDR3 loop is CASSLEGQVTYEQYF. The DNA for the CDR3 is TGTGCCAGCAGCTTAGAGGGACAGGTAACCTACGAGCAGTACTTC.

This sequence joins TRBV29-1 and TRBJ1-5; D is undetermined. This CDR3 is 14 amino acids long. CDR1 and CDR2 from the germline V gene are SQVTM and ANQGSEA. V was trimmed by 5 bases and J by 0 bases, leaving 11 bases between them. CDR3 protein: CSVQTDNSNQPQHF. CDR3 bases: TGCAGCGTTCAAACAGATAATAGCAATCAGCCCCAGCATTTT.

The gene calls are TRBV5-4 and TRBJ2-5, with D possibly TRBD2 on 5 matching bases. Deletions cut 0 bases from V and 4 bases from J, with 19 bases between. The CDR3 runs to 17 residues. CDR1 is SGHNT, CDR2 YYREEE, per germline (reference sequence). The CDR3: CASSLASSRPRRETQYF. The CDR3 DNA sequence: TGTGCCAGCAGCTTGGCCTCTAGCAGACCTAGGCGAGAGACCCAGTACTTC.

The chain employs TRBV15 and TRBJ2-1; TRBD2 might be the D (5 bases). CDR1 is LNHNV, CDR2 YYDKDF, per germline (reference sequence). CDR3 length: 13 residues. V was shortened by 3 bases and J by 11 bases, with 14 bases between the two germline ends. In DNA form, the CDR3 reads TGTGCCACCAGCAGTAGTACTAGTTCGAAGCAGTTCTTC. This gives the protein CATSSSTSSKQFF. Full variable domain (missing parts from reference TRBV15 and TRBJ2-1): DAMVIQNPRYQVTQFGKPVTLSCSQTLNHNVMYWYQQKSSQAPKLLFHYYDKDFNNEADTPDNFQSRRPNTSFCFLDIRSPGLGDTAMYLCATSSSTSSKQFFGPGTRLTVL.

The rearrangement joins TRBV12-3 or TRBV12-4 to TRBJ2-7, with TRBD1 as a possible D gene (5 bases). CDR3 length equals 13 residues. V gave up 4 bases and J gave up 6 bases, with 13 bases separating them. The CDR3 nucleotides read TGTGCCAGCAGTTCCCCTCAGGGCGGCGAGCAGTACTTC. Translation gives CASSSPQGGEQYF.

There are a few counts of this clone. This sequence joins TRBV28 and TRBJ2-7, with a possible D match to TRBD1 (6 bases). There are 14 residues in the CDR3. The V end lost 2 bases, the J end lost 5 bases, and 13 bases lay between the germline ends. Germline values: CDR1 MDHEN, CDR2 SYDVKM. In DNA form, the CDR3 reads TGTGCCAGCAGTTTACAACGGACAGTTGACGAGCAGTACTTC. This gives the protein CASSLQRTVDEQYF.